This TCR beta chain was obtained from a study of cytomegalovirus exposure and HLA in healthy donors. Study information: A prior study identified over 100 million unique TCR beta sequences from 150 million to 200 million T cells.

A note on this clone: Its antigen is unknown.

Whereas donors were nominally healthy upon sampling, unrecorded immune exposures were probable. Researchers ran the PCR with 60 Vbeta and 13 Jbeta primers. The protocol was immunoSEQ multiplex PCR, while the TCRdb copy is restricted to in-frame clones and leaves out a portion. This sample has approximately 120,000 clones, with 78% found just once. General observations from the study: A later analysis by the authors found several of the most significant clusters apparently linked to common viral pathogens. In a later analysis, most CMV-associated TCR beta chains appeared HLA-restricted.

Germline V gives CDR1 GTSNPN, CDR2 SVGIG (reference sequence). Trimming cost V 5 bases and J 8 bases, with 10 bases left between them. The CDR3 sequence is 11 residues long. The chain carries TRBV30 and TRBJ2-1, with D unclear. Sequenced: PBMCs. The TCR originated in a man younger than 45 in good health and CMV-seropositive. The CDR3 region is CAWGVLYEQFF. For the CDR3, the DNA is TGTGCCTGGGGAGTTCTCTATGAGCAGTTCTTC.